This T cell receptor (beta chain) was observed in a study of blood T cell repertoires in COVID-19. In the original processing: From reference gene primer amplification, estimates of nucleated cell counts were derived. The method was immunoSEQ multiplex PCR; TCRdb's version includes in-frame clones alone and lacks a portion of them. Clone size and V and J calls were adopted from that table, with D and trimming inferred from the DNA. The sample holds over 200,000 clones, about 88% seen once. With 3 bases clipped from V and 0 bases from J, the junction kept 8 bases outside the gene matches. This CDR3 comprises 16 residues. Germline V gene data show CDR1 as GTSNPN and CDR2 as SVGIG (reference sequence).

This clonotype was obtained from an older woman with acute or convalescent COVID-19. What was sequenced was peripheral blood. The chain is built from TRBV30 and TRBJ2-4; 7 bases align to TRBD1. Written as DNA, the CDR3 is TGTGCCTGGAGCAAGACAGGGTTCCTAGCCAAAAACATTCAGTACTTC. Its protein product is CAWSKTGFLAKNIQYF.